The 22 T cell receptor beta chains given below trace back to one sample, sequenced in a study of shared clonotypes between healthy human individuals. The repertoire was sequenced with immunoSEQ multiplex PCR; TCRdb's copy has only in-frame clones and lacks some. The sample has 500,000 or so clones; approximately 95% are singletons. Sequenced sample: naive CD4+ T cells sorted from blood. Subset described: CD45RA+ positively selected. The receptors stem from a woman aged 25 to 45 in good health.

This rearrangement joins TRBV5-1 to TRBJ2-1; D may be TRBD1 (5 bases). CDR1 is SGHRS and CDR2 is YFSETQ in the germline V gene. The CDR3 consists of 15 residues. Trimming stripped 4 bases from V and 2 bases from J, with 13 bases between. The CDR3 here is CASSPRGGAYNEQFF. The DNA for the CDR3 is TGCGCCAGCAGCCCAAGGGGCGGAGCCTACAATGAGCAGTTCTTC.

The chain links TRBV10-3 to TRBJ1-2; 9 nucleotides match TRBD1. The CDR3 is 14 amino acids. Trimming at V came to 3 bases and at J to 9 bases, leaving 8 bases not matched to a gene. Looked up from germline, CDR1 is ENHRY and CDR2 is SYGVKD. CDR3 sequence (DNA): TGTGCCATCAGTGAACCGGGACAGGGTGATCGCTACACCTTC. Translation: CAISEPGQGDRYTF.

In this sample, this clone turned up once. The genes are TRBV5-1 and TRBJ2-6; possible D gene TRBD1, 5 bases. CDR1 is SGHRS, CDR2 YFSETQ, per germline. The V gene lost 0 bases and the J gene lost 0 bases, with 13 bases spanning the gap. The CDR3 loop spans 18 amino acids. The CDR3 nucleotides are TGCGCCAGCAGCTTGGTGGTAGGACAACTCTCTGGGGCCAACGTCCTGACTTTC. Its translation is CASSLVVGQLSGANVLTF.

This chain links TRBV25-1 with TRBJ2-3; 9 nucleotides agree with TRBD2. CDR1 and CDR2 (germline): MGHDK, SYGVNS. Trimming cost V 3 bases and J 2 bases; bases outside gene matches: 3. This CDR3 is built from 15 residues. For the CDR3, the DNA is TGTGCCAGCAGTGATAGCGGGGGCCCCACAGATACGCAGTATTTT. Translation: CASSDSGGPTDTQYF.

This chain links TRBV7-9 with TRBJ2-7, with 7 nucleotides matching TRBD2. CDR1 and CDR2 from the germline V gene are SEHNR and FQNEAQ (reference sequence). The CDR3 runs 15 residues. J was trimmed by 6 bases and V by 4 bases; bases with no gene match: 12. CDR3 region: CASSSGGPAALEQYF. As DNA, the CDR3 is TGTGCCAGCAGCTCGGGGGGACCGGCGGCTCTCGAGCAGTACTTC.

The V and J genes are TRBV19 and TRBJ1-3; 7 positions match TRBD1. Germline values: CDR1 LNHDA, CDR2 SQIVND (reference sequence). V was pared by 6 bases and J by 0 bases, with 5 bases of the junction left unmatched. CDR3 length: 15 amino acids. The CDR3: CASRDGTVSGNTIYF. In nucleotides, the CDR3 is TGTGCCAGTAGGGACGGGACAGTCTCTGGAAACACCATATATTTT.

The chain employs TRBV9 and TRBJ1-4, with D possibly matching TRBD1 (5 bases). Germline CDR1 SGDLS, CDR2 YYNGEE. The length of the CDR3 is 18 residues. Trimming cost V 3 bases and J 4 bases, with 22 bases left between them. The CDR3: CASSGRTRRDLINEKLFF. The DNA of the CDR3 is TGTGCCAGCAGCGGTAGGACCCGTAGGGACCTTATTAATGAAAAACTGTTTTTT. Looking up the rest from reference TRBV9 and TRBJ1-4 gives the full variable domain: DSGVTQTPKHLITATGQRVTLRCSPRSGDLSVYWYQQSLDQGLQFLIQYYNGEERAKGNILERFSAQQFPDLHSELNLSSLELGDSALYFCASSGRTRRDLINEKLFFGSGTQLSVL.

The chain employs TRBV10-3 and TRBJ1-2; 8 nucleotides match TRBD1. V was pared by 4 bases and J by 2 bases, with 9 bases of the junction left unmatched. The CDR3 is 16 residues long. Germline CDR1 ENHRY, CDR2 SYGVKD. CDR3 region: CAISVRGQGLNYGYTF. CDR3 DNA sequence: TGTGCCATCAGTGTTCGAGGACAGGGTTTGAACTATGGCTACACCTTC.

V and J are TRBV4-1 and TRBJ2-3; 7 nucleotides line up with TRBD1. The length of the CDR3 is 16 residues. The V gene's germline CDR1 is MGHRA and CDR2 YSYEKL. V gave up 0 bases and J gave up 10 bases; unmatched junction bases: 13. CDR3 amino acids: CASSQDRSTGAEAQYF. The CDR3 region has the DNA TGCGCCAGCAGCCAAGATCGTAGCACAGGGGCCGAAGCGCAGTATTTT.

The rearrangement joins TRBV7-2 to TRBJ2-7, with 7 bases identical to TRBD2. In germline, CDR1 is SGHTA, CDR2 FQGNSA. V shed 5 bases and J 6 bases; nucleotides not matched to a gene: 16. CDR3 size: 16 residues. CDR3 sequence: CASSEVGGSGFVEQYF. For the CDR3, the DNA is TGTGCCAGCAGCGAGGTTGGTGGTAGCGGGTTTGTCGAGCAGTACTTC.

The CDR3 spells CASSLDEVGNEQFF. As DNA, the CDR3 is TGCGCCAGCAGCTTGGATGAAGTGGGGAATGAGCAGTTCTTC. The V and J genes are TRBV5-1 and TRBJ2-1; the D is unclear. This CDR3 is 14 amino acids long. Germline V gene sequence: CDR1 SGHRS, CDR2 YFSETQ. The V and J ends lost 0 bases and 7 bases respectively, with 11 bases between them.

The V call is TRBV18, the J call TRBJ1-5; the D is unclear. In germline, CDR1 is KGHSH, CDR2 LQKENI. The CDR3 sequence is 15 residues long. V was trimmed by 2 bases and J by 4 bases, leaving 12 bases between them. This CDR3 is CASSPSVGGNQPQHF. DNA for the CDR3: TGTGCCAGCTCACCATCGGTGGGTGGAAATCAGCCCCAGCATTTT.

As for this clone: Other nucleotide sequences in the sample specify the same CDR3. The rearrangement links TRBV9 to TRBJ1-2, with a weak D call TRBD1 (5 bases). V dropped 3 bases and J dropped 2 bases, with 8 bases sitting between them. Germline assignment: CDR1 SGDLS and CDR2 YYNGEE. CDR3 length: 13 residues. The CDR3 is CASSGRGNYGYTF. As DNA, the CDR3 is TGTGCCAGCAGCGGGCGGGGGAACTATGGCTACACCTTC.

This sequence joins TRBV21-1 and TRBJ2-7; no check of the table's D call, TRBD2, against the DNA was made. TRBV21-1 is termed a pseudogene. The CDR3 consists of 13 residues. Here the CDR3 reads CASTLRRNYEQYF. The CDR3 DNA sequence: TGTGCCAGCACGCTTAGGAGGAATTACGAGCAGTACTTC.

The chain combines TRBV19 with TRBJ1-5, with a tentative D call TRBD1 (6 bases). V was pared by 8 bases and J by 10 bases, with 15 bases between. This CDR3 has 12 residues. Germline-derived CDR1 and CDR2 are LNHDA and SQIVND (reference sequence). As DNA, the CDR3 is TGTGCCAGTGGACAGTCAATCTTACCCCAGCATTTT. The encoded protein is CASGQSILPQHF.

In this sample, this clone turned up once. The chain joins TRBV28 to TRBJ1-1; D is possibly TRBD1 (6 bases). CDR3 length: 19 amino acids. Trimming cost V 7 bases and J 5 bases, with 32 bases left between them. Germline assignment: CDR1 MDHEN and CDR2 SYDVKM. The CDR3 reads CASKSLGFSPQTGGTEAFF. The CDR3 bases are TGTGCCAGCAAATCGCTTGGCTTCTCACCCCAGACAGGTGGTACTGAAGCTTTCTTT.

This clone was seen once. This chain connects TRBV11-1 to TRBJ2-7; the D is unclear. V shed 3 bases and J shed 10 bases, with 16 bases lying between them. This CDR3 region has 13 residues. Germline V gives CDR1 SGHAT, CDR2 FQDESV (reference sequence). CDR3 in amino acids: CASSLAGASFQYF. For the CDR3, the DNA is TGTGCCAGCAGCTTGGCAGGAGCCTCTTTCCAGTACTTC.

This chain connects TRBV15 to TRBJ1-1, with D hard to call. V was trimmed by 0 bases and J by 10 bases, leaving 12 bases between them. The CDR3 sequence is 13 residues long. Germline CDR1 reads LNHNV; CDR2 reads YYDKDF (reference sequence). The CDR3 DNA is TGTGCCACCAGCAGAGATCAACTCTGGGGAGCTTTCTTT. Translating it yields CATSRDQLWGAFF. Full variable domain (remainder filled in from reference TRBV15 and TRBJ1-1): DAMVIQNPRYQVTQFGKPVTLSCSQTLNHNVMYWYQQKSSQAPKLLFHYYDKDFNNEADTPDNFQSRRPNTSFCFLDIRSPGLGDTAMYLCATSRDQLWGAFFGQGTRLTVV.

This clone turned up a few times. The chain couples TRBV19 to TRBJ1-2; the D is unclear. Trimming shortened V by 11 bases and J by 2 bases, and 12 bases separated the two germline ends. Germline CDR1 and CDR2: LNHDA and SQIVND (reference sequence). CDR3 size: 12 residues. The CDR3 coding sequence is TGTGCCCTCTGGAACCGGAACTATGGCTACACCTTC. Protein sequence: CALWNRNYGYTF.

The chain is built from TRBV18 and TRBJ2-1; D not certain. CDR3 length equals 13 residues. CDR1 and CDR2 (germline): KGHSH, LQKENI. With 4 bases removed from V and 5 bases from J, the gap between germline ends came to 9 bases. The CDR3 region is CASSLRVDNEQFF. CDR3 nucleotides: TGTGCCAGCTCACTCCGGGTAGACAATGAGCAGTTCTTC.

In regard to this clone: Within the sample, other DNA sequences also encode this same CDR3. This chain uses TRBV28 with TRBJ1-5; D gene unclear. The CDR3 has 14 amino acids. Trimming took off 3 bases at V and 1 base at J, with 7 bases between the two ends. Germline CDR1 MDHEN, CDR2 SYDVKM. Written as DNA, the CDR3 is TGTGCCAGCAGTTTGGGTCAGAGCAATCAGCCCCAGCATTTT. Translated, it gives CASSLGQSNQPQHF.

The rearrangement uses TRBV5-5 and TRBJ2-1; 14 bases agree with TRBD2. The length of the CDR3 is 19 residues. The germline V gene encodes CDR1 SGHKS and CDR2 YYEKEE (reference sequence). The J segment lost 0 bases and the V segment lost 4 bases, leaving 9 bases of the junction unmatched. The chain's CDR3 is CASSPYGTSGSRSYNEQFF. CDR3 coding DNA: TGTGCCAGCAGCCCATACGGGACTAGCGGGAGTCGCTCCTACAATGAGCAGTTCTTC. The full variable domain, in which reference TRBV5-5 and TRBJ2-1 provide the parts outside the CDR3, is DAGVTQSPTHLIKTRGQQVTLRCSPISGHKSVSWYQQVLGQGPQFIFQYYEKEERGRGNFPDRFSARQFPNYSSELNVNALLLGDSALYLCASSPYGTSGSRSYNEQFFGPGTRLTVL.